One sample yielded the 16 T cell receptor beta chains listed below, sequenced in a study of control samples from healthy donors and cancer patients. Only in-frame clones appear in the TCRdb table, and some are missing; sequencing was by immunoSEQ multiplex PCR. The top ten clones hold approximately 9% of a sample with about 140,000 clones, about 88% of them seen once. What was sequenced was blood. The receptors shown here come from a woman aged 25-40 years in good health.

V and J are TRBV6-5 and TRBJ1-3, with D perhaps matching TRBD1 (6 bases). The germline V gene has CDR1 MNHEY and CDR2 SVGAGI. V dropped 7 bases and J dropped 1 base, with 14 bases sitting between them. The CDR3 extends over 15 amino acids. The CDR3 sequence: CASKPNRVSGNTIYF. In nucleotides, the CDR3 is TGTGCCAGCAAACCCAACAGGGTTTCTGGAAACACCATATATTTT.

The chain links TRBV28 to TRBJ2-2, with D perhaps TRBD2 (6 bases). CDR1 MDHEN and CDR2 SYDVKM come from the germline V gene. The CDR3 length is 12 residues. V was cut by 6 bases and J by 7 bases, with 9 bases left in between. The CDR3 reads CASRASVGELFF. The DNA of the CDR3 is TGTGCCAGCAGGGCTAGCGTCGGGGAGCTGTTTTTT. The variable domain in full, with the rest retrieved from reference TRBV28 and TRBJ2-2, is DVKVTQSSRYLVKRTGEKVFLECVQDMDHENMFWYRQDPGLGLRLIYFSYDVKMKEKGDIPEGYSVSREKKERFSLILESASTNQTSMYLCASRASVGELFFGEGSRLTVL.

The chain carries TRBV6-6 and TRBJ1-3; D is undetermined. The CDR3 is 16 amino acids. With 2 bases removed from V and 2 bases from J, the gap between germline ends came to 13 bases. Germline V gene sequence: CDR1 MNHNY, CDR2 SVGAGI (reference sequence). This CDR3 is CASSYDMRTAGNTIYF. DNA for the CDR3: TGTGCCAGCAGTTACGATATGAGGACGGCTGGAAACACCATATATTTT.

V and J are TRBV6-5 and TRBJ1-2, with D hard to call. Germline CDR1 and CDR2: MNHEY and SVGAGI. CDR3 size: 13 residues. Trimming removed 5 bases at V and 8 bases at J, with 15 bases between. The CDR3 sequence is CASSPGLKWGYTF. The CDR3 DNA follows: TGTGCCAGCAGTCCCGGGCTCAAGTGGGGCTACACCTTC.

This sequence joins TRBV18 and TRBJ2-5; D might be TRBD2 (6 bases). This CDR3 region has 14 residues. The V gene lost 3 bases and the J gene lost 5 bases, with 13 bases spanning the gap. The germline CDR1 and CDR2 sequences are KGHSH and LQKENI. CDR3 sequence reads: CASSPYGSSETQYF. The CDR3 coding sequence is TGTGCCAGCTCACCCTACGGGAGTTCCGAGACCCAGTACTTC. Using reference TRBV18 and TRBJ2-5 for the parts outside the CDR3, the full variable domain is NAGVMQNPRHLVRRRGQEARLRCSPMKGHSHVYWYRQLPEEGLKFMVYLQKENIIDESGMPKERFSAEFPKEGPSILRIQQVVRGDSAAYFCASSPYGSSETQYFGPGTRLLVL.

CDR3 protein: CASSQWDRAYEQYF. In nucleotides, the CDR3 is TGTGCCAGCAGCCAATGGGACAGAGCCTACGAGCAGTACTTC. V is TRBV3-1 (or the pseudogene TRBV3-2) and J is TRBJ2-7, with TRBD1 matching 7 bases. V dropped 2 bases and J dropped 2; count of bases not matched to a gene: 3. The CDR3 covers 14 residues. Germline CDR1 and CDR2: LGHDT and YNNKEL (reference sequence).

This chain links TRBV5-4 with TRBJ1-3, with TRBD1 matching 7 bases. J was trimmed by 4 bases and V by 4 bases; bases with no gene match: 5. Germline values: CDR1 SGHNT, CDR2 YYREEE (reference sequence). The CDR3 is made up of 14 amino acids. Here the CDR3 reads CASSRTGEGNTIYF. The CDR3 DNA sequence: TGTGCCAGCAGCCGTACAGGGGAAGGAAACACCATATATTTT.

The chain employs TRBV7-8 and TRBJ1-1, with D unresolved. Trimming left V 7 bases short and J 0 bases short, with 12 bases between. Germline V gene data show CDR1 as SGHVS and CDR2 as FQNEAQ. This CDR3 is built from 14 residues. CDR3 in amino acids: CASTLDGVNTEAFF. The DNA of the CDR3 is TGTGCCAGCACCCTGGACGGAGTGAACACTGAAGCTTTCTTT.

This rearrangement joins TRBV30 to TRBJ1-1; TRBD1 aligns across 9 bases. J gave up 3 bases and V 8 bases, and 7 bases lay outside the gene matches. This CDR3 comprises 13 residues. CDR1 is GTSNPN and CDR2 is SVGIG in the germline V gene (reference sequence). The CDR3 here is CATSGQGYTEAFF. The CDR3 region has the DNA TGTGCCACATCTGGACAGGGGTACACTGAAGCTTTCTTT.

The CDR3 is CASSQAESSTFF. CDR3 nucleotide sequence: TGTGCCAGCAGCCAAGCCGAGTCGTCTACGTTCTTC. J is TRBJ2-1 and V is TRBV3-1 (or the pseudogene TRBV3-2); no clear D. The CDR3 loop spans 12 amino acids. Germline CDR1 reads LGHDT; CDR2 reads YNNKEL (reference sequence). V was cut by 1 base and J by 15 bases, with 13 bases left in between.

V and J are TRBV3-1 (or the pseudogene TRBV3-2) and TRBJ2-7, with no clear D. Trimming left V 3 bases short and J 5 bases short, with 8 bases between. The CDR3 is made up of 12 amino acids. The germline CDR1 and CDR2 sequences are LGHDT and YNNKEL (reference sequence). CDR3 DNA sequence: TGTGCCAGCAGCCAGTACCTCGACGAGCAGTACTTC. It translates to CASSQYLDEQYF.

The V and J genes are TRBV25-1 and TRBJ2-3, with TRBD2 matching 10 bases. The junction had 4 bases not matched to a gene; V was cut back by 2 bases and J by 5 bases. This CDR3 spans 15 amino acids. Germline V gene sequence: CDR1 MGHDK, CDR2 SYGVNS. CDR3 loop: CASSELAGVGDTQYF. The CDR3 DNA follows: TGTGCCAGCAGTGAACTAGCGGGAGTGGGAGATACGCAGTATTTT.

The J gene is TRBJ2-3, the V gene TRBV24-1; unclear D gene. In germline, CDR1 is KGHDR, CDR2 SFDVKD. The CDR3 runs 13 residues. Trimming stripped 3 bases from V and 6 bases from J, with 9 bases between. The CDR3 DNA reads as TGTGCCACCAGTGATCACGGATCCGATACGCAGTATTTT. Amino acids: CATSDHGSDTQYF.

This chain joins TRBV18 and TRBJ2-1; D remains ambiguous. Germline CDR1 reads KGHSH; CDR2 reads LQKENI. CDR3 length equals 14 residues. Trimming removed 3 bases at V and 8 bases at J, with 14 bases between. CDR3 DNA: TGTGCCAGCTCACCGTCTGGCCGTCTCGATGAGCAGTTCTTC. This codes for CASSPSGRLDEQFF.

J is TRBJ2-3 and V is TRBV13, with 11 nucleotides matching TRBD1. Germline lookup yields CDR1 PRHDT and CDR2 FYEKMQ (reference sequence). This CDR3 has 21 amino acids. V lost 5 bases to trimming and J lost 3 bases; unmatched junction nucleotides: 22. CDR3 DNA: TGTGCCAGCAGCCCGAAGACTCGGACAGGGGGCGATGTACTGGGGACAGATACGCAGTATTTT. It yields the protein CASSPKTRTGGDVLGTDTQYF.

This clone appeared a single time. The chain is built from TRBV5-1 and TRBJ2-7; 14 bases fit TRBD2. The germline gives CDR1 SGHRS, CDR2 YFSETQ. This CDR3 contains 15 residues. The junction had 2 bases not matched to a gene; V was cut back by 3 bases and J by 3 bases. CDR3 in amino acids: CASSWGLAGVYEQYF. The CDR3 DNA reads TGCGCCAGCAGCTGGGGACTAGCGGGAGTCTACGAGCAGTACTTC.